This TCR beta chain came from a study of cytomegalovirus exposure and HLA in healthy donors. Study context: Within an early data release were about 90 million unique TCRs drawn from HLA-typed donors. Study-level results: TCR beta V- and J-gene trimming, according to a later analysis, was linked to a missense DCLRE1C variant. Indistinguishable V segments, including TRBV6-2 and TRBV6-3, were excluded.

In the case of this clone: Its target is unknown.

V was shortened by 7 bases and J by 6 bases, with 18 bases between the two germline ends. This CDR3 is 15 amino acids long. Germline loops: CDR1 MNHEY, CDR2 SVGAGI. Use of 60 Vbeta and 13 Jbeta primers characterized the PCR. Some clones are missing from TCRdb's copy, which holds only in-frame ones; the method was immunoSEQ multiplex PCR. Among fewer than 200,000 clones listed, about 80% were seen once. The receptor comes from a woman aged 25 to 39 in good health and CMV-seronegative. The V gene is TRBV6-5, the J gene TRBJ2-2; D is unresolved. The sequencing input was PBMCs. This chain's CDR3 is CASIAGSTGAGELFF. CDR3 nucleotides: TGTGCCAGCATCGCCGGGTCAACCGGCGCCGGGGAGCTGTTTTTT.